This TCR beta chain was sequenced during a study of response to subunit inactivated influenza vaccine. Study-wide results and limits: Seasonal influenza vaccination, on each occasion, was suggested by the authors to recruit few new T cells.

TCRdb re-called the RT-PCR reads with MiXCR, one entry per CDR3 protein. The data show fewer than 250,000 distinct CDR3 sequences, around 15% seen once. A few counts support this clonotype. Antigen unknown. V was shortened by 5 bases and J by 7 bases, with 18 bases between the two germline ends. This CDR3 contains 14 residues. Germline CDR1 is SGHDT and CDR2 is YYEEEE. The TCR originated in a man aged 50 or older who received an inactivated influenza vaccine. The chain uses TRBV5-6 and TRBJ1-1; tentative D call: TRBD1 (5 bases). This specimen was CD8+ T cells sorted from PBMCs, taken 5 days after vaccination. CDR3 DNA sequence: TGTGCCAGCAGGAACTCCCGGGACCCCCGTGAAGCTTTCTTT. Its translation is CASRNSRDPREAFF. The whole variable domain, filled in from reference TRBV5-6 and TRBJ1-1, reads DAGVTQSPTHLIKTRGQQVTLRCSPKSGHDTVSWYQQALGQGPQFIFQYYEEEERQRGNFPDRFSGHQFPNYSSELNVNALLLGDSALYLCASRNSRDPREAFFGQGTRLTVV.